This paragraph reports one T cell receptor (beta chain). This specimen belongs to a study of human versus mouse CDR3 diversity and MHC coevolution. The germline V and J ends were trimmed by 2 bases and 0 bases, with 5 bases remaining between them. The CDR3 contains 13 residues. Germline CDR1 is SGHDT and CDR2 is YYEEEE. Here immunoSEQ multiplex PCR was the method, and the copy in TCRdb shows in-frame clones only, minus some. Counted here are 60,000 to 95,000 clones, approximately 90% occurring once; the ten biggest clones make up about 0.14%. The chain couples TRBV5-6 to TRBJ1-1; D gene uncertain. The sequence came from a person aged 25-75 years in good health. Material: naive CD4+ T cells from blood. The sample's subset: CD45RO-negative CD62L-positive naive CD4 T cells. Here the CDR3 DNA reads TGTGCCAGCAGCTTCCCGGTGAACACTGAAGCTTTCTTT. Translated: CASSFPVNTEAFF.